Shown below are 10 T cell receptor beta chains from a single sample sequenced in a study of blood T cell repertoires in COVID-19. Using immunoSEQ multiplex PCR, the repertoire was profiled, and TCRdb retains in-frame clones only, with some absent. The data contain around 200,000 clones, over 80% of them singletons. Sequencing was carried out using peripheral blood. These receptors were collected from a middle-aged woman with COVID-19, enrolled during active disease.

In nucleotides, the CDR3 is TGTGCCAGCAGCGGGAATGGACAGGGGGCGACTCAGCCCCAGCATTTT. Its protein is CASSGNGQGATQPQHF. The chain joins TRBV2 to TRBJ1-5; TRBD1 matches at 11 bases. Trimming took 6 bases from V and 6 from J; bases not matched to a gene: 10. Germline V gene data show CDR1 as SNHLY and CDR2 as FYNNEI. The CDR3 covers 16 residues.

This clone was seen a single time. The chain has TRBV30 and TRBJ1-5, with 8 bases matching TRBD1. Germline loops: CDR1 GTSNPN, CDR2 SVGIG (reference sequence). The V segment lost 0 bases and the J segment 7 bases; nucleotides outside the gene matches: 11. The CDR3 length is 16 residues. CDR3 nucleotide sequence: TGTGCCTGGAGTGTATCACAGGGGGAGGGAAGGCAGCCCCAGCATTTT. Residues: CAWSVSQGEGRQPQHF.

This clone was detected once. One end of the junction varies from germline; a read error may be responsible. CDR3 residues: CAIGRGTHF. In DNA form, the CDR3 reads TGTGCCATCGGGCGGGGCACACACTTC. The genes are TRBV7-2 and TRBJ2-4, with D tentatively TRBD2 (6 bases). Germline V lookup: CDR1 SGHTA, CDR2 FQGNSA. This CDR3 contains 9 residues.

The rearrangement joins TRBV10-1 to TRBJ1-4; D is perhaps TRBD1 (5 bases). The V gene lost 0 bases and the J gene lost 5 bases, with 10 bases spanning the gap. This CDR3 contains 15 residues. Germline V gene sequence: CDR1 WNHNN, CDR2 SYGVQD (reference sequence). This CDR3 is CASSESGPPNEKLFF. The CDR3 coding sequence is TGCGCCAGCAGTGAGTCGGGGCCGCCGAATGAAAAACTGTTTTTT.

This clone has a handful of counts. CDR3 residues: CASRQGSYNSPLHF. The CDR3, as DNA: TGCGCCAGCAGACAGGGTTCCTATAATTCACCCCTCCACTTT. V gene TRBV4-1 combines with J gene TRBJ1-6; a weak D match, TRBD1 (6 bases). Between the trimmed V and J ends, which lost 6 bases and 1 base, there was a span of 7 bases. The CDR3 runs to 14 residues. CDR1 is MGHRA, CDR2 YSYEKL, per germline.

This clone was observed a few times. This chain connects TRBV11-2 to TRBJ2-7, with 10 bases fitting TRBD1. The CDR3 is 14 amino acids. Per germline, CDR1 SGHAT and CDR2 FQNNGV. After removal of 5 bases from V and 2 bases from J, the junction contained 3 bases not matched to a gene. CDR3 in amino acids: CASSAGTGAYEQYF. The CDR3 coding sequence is TGTGCCAGCAGCGCCGGGACAGGGGCCTACGAGCAGTACTTC.

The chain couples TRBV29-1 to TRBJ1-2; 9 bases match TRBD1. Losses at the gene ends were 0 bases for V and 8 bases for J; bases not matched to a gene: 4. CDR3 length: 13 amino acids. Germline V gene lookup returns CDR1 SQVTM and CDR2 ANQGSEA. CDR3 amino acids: CSVEDDTGGGYTF. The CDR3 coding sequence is TGCAGCGTTGAAGATGACACAGGGGGCGGCTACACCTTC.

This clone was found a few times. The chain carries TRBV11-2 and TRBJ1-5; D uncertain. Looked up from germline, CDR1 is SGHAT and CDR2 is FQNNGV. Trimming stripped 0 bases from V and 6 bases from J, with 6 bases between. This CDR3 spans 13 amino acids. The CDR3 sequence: CASSLDRFQPQHF. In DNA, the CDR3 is TGTGCCAGCAGCTTAGACAGATTTCAGCCCCAGCATTTT.

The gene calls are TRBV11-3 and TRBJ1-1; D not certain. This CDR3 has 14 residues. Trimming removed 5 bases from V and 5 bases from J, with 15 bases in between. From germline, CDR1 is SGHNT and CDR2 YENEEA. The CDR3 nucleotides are TGTGCCAGCAGCGAGGGCAGTACGAGGACTGAAGCTTTCTTT. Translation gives CASSEGSTRTEAFF.

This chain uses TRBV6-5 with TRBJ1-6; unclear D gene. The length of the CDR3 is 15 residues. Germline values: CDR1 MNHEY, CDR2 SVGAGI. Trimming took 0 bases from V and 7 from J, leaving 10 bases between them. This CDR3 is CASSYSGEKNSPLHF. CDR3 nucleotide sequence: TGTGCCAGCAGTTACTCGGGCGAAAAAAATTCACCCCTCCACTTT.